Listed below are T cell receptor beta chains from one sample, sequenced in a study of regulatory T cells in long-lasting Graves disease. From the multiplex PCR reads, TCRdb called clonotypes with MiXCR, one entry per CDR3 protein. The data contain some 410,000 distinct CDR3 sequences, around 17% of them singletons. These data also featured in a second study, about T cells in Graves' hyperthyroidism and ophthalmopathy.

Sequences were derived from peripheral blood mononuclear cells (PBMCs), sampled at new diagnosis, from a patient treated with antithyroid drugs. The source is a woman aged 25 to 39 with Graves disease. CDR3s include the opening cysteine and the closing phenylalanine or tryptophan. The D gene is left open where the match is weak. Not all rows give a size; the values are once, few, many and, for expanded clones, a class.

J gene,D gene,V gene,clone size,CDR3 DNA,CDR3 protein
TRBJ1-1,-,TRBV18,many,TGTGCCAGCTCACCAGTCGGGTGGGGCTTGACTGAAGCTTTCTTT,CASSPVGWGLTEAFF
TRBJ1-5,-,TRBV20-1,many,TGCAGTGCTAGAGGAGGCCCCAATCAGCCCCAGCATTTT,CSARGGPNQPQHF
TRBJ1-1,-,TRBV7-9,-,TGTGCCAGCAGCTTAGTGGGTGAAGCTTTCTTT,CASSLVGEAFF
TRBJ2-7,-,TRBV7-9,many,TGTGCCAGCAGCTTTTCTCTAGCTTCCGAGCAGTACTTC,CASSFSLASEQYF
TRBJ1-3,-,TRBV7-2,-,TGTGCCAGCAGCGACCACTCTGGAAACACCATATATTTT,CASSDHSGNTIYF
TRBJ1-2,-,TRBV10-3,-,TGTGCCATCAGTGAGTCGGACACTGGCTACACCTTC,CAISESDTGYTF
TRBJ2-3,TRBD2,TRBV28,-,TGTGCCAGTCTAGCGGGATACACTAGCACAGATACGCAGTATTTT,CASLAGYTSTDTQYF
TRBJ1-1,TRBD1,TRBV28,-,TGTGCCAGCGGGATACAGGGGGCGATTCTAGCTTTCTTT,CASGIQGAILAFF
TRBJ2-3,TRBD2,TRBV7-9,many,TGTGCCAGCAGCCCCCGCGACCCGAAGAGGCGGGAGGGCCCCACAGATACGCAGTATTTT,CASSPRDPKRREGPTDTQYF
TRBJ2-1,TRBD2,TRBV6-2/TRBV6-3,many,TGTGCCAGCGGCACTAGCGGGGTAACCTACAATGAGCAGTTCTTC,CASGTSGVTYNEQFF
TRBJ1-1,-,TRBV5-1,many,TGCGCCAGTAGAGGAGGGGCTGGAAGCACTGAAGCTTTCTTT,CASRGGAGSTEAFF
TRBJ1-2,TRBD1,TRBV3-1,many,TGTGCCAGCAGCCATCCCGGACAGGGAATCTATGGCTACACCTTC,CASSHPGQGIYGYTF
TRBJ1-2,TRBD1,TRBV28,-,TGTGCCAGCAGTCAGGGGGATGGCTACACCTTC,CASSQGDGYTF
TRBJ1-1,-,TRBV7-2,many,TGTGCCAGCAGCGAGACAGTGAACACTGAAGCTTTCTTT,CASSETVNTEAFF
TRBJ2-2,-,TRBV7-9,-,TGTGCCAGCAGCGCATCCAGGGTAGGCACCGGGGAGCTGTTTTTT,CASSASRVGTGELFF
TRBJ2-7,-,TRBV18,many,TGTGCCAGCTCACCACGGCCCAGGGGAGGGGGCGAGCAGTACTTC,CASSPRPRGGGEQYF
TRBJ2-3,-,TRBV5-1,-,-,CASSFYICSARARSPFTDTQYF
TRBJ1-3,TRBD1,TRBV4-2,few,TGTGCCAGCAGCCAAGAATGGGGACAGGGGCTTTACGGAAACACCATATATTTT,CASSQEWGQGLYGNTIYF
TRBJ2-5,-,TRBV28,-,TGTGCCAGCAGTGAGACAAACCAAGAGACCCAGTACTTC,CASSETNQETQYF
TRBJ2-1,-,TRBV14,few,TGTGCCAGCAGCCAGCAGGGGATGGATGAGCAGTTCTTC,CASSQQGMDEQFF
TRBJ2-1,TRBD2,TRBV6-4,-,TGTGCCAGCAAGGGACTAGCGGCTAACAATGAGCAGTTCTTC,CASKGLAANNEQFF
TRBJ2-3,-,TRBV6-5,few,TGTGCCAGCAGTTACTTGGACAGAGACACAGATACGCAGTATTTT,CASSYLDRDTDTQYF
TRBJ2-7,TRBD1,TRBV4-3,few,TGCGCCAGCAGCCAAGCTGCAGGGGGCGGATACGAGCAGTACTTC,CASSQAAGGGYEQYF
TRBJ2-5,TRBD2,TRBV27,few,TGTGCCAGCAAAATTGGGACTAGCGAGACTCAAGAGACCCAGTACTTC,CASKIGTSETQETQYF
TRBJ2-2,-,TRBV5-1,few,TGCGCCAGTTACAAGGGCGGGGAGCTGTTTTTT,CASYKGGELFF
TRBJ2-1,-,TRBV30,many,TGTGCCTGGAGTTGGAGCAATGAGCAGTTCTTC,CAWSWSNEQFF
TRBJ1-1,-,TRBV6-1,-,TGTGCCAGCAGTTACCTCGGGAGGGACACTGAAGCTTTCTTT,CASSYLGRDTEAFF
TRBJ2-2,-,TRBV10-3,-,TGTGCCATCAGGCCTCAGGGGGGGTACACCGGGGAGCTGTTTTTT,CAIRPQGGYTGELFF
TRBJ2-7,TRBD1,TRBV6-1,many,TGTGCCAGCAGCTCCGGGACAGAGTCCTACGAGCAGTACTTC,CASSSGTESYEQYF
TRBJ1-5,-,TRBV19,few,TGTGCCAGTAGTATTCCGGCACATTATAGCAATCAGCCCCAGCATTTT,CASSIPAHYSNQPQHF
TRBJ1-2,-,TRBV30,-,TGTGCCTGGAGTGTACTCACAGGGCGGTCGAGAGGCTACACCTTC,CAWSVLTGRSRGYTF
TRBJ2-5,-,TRBV5-1,-,TGCGCCAGCAGCTCCGGCTCAGAGGTAGGACAAGAGACCCAGTACTTC,CASSSGSEVGQETQYF
TRBJ1-6,-,TRBV19,few,TGTGCCAGTAGTGTTCTACAGGGTAAAGCTTCACCCCTCCACTTT,CASSVLQGKASPLHF
TRBJ2-1,-,TRBV5-5,many,TGTGCCAGCAGCTTCTTGACAGGAGCCTACAATGAGCAGTTCTTC,CASSFLTGAYNEQFF
TRBJ2-5,-,TRBV20-1,many,TGCAGTGCTAGTCCCGTTCCCCAAGAGACCCAGTACTTC,CSASPVPQETQYF
TRBJ1-5,TRBD1,TRBV24-1,many,TGTGCCACCAGTGACCGGGGACAGGGGTATAGCAATCAGCCCCAGCATTTT,CATSDRGQGYSNQPQHF
TRBJ2-1,-,TRBV19,-,TGTGCCAGTAGTCGGGTCGGGAACAATGAGCAGTTCTTC,CASSRVGNNEQFF
TRBJ2-7,-,TRBV5-1,many,TGCGCCAGCAGGGAACAGGAGGGCGAGCAGTACTTC,CASREQEGEQYF
TRBJ2-4,-,TRBV11-2,-,TGTGCCAGCAGCCCACGGACAGCCTCAAACCTAGCCAAAGACATTCAGTACTTC,CASSPRTASNLAKDIQYF
TRBJ2-1,TRBD2,TRBV20-1,-,TGCAGTGCTAGACCTAGCGGGAAGAGGTACAATGAGCAGTTCTTC,CSARPSGKRYNEQFF
TRBJ1-1,-,TRBV5-1,many,TGCGCCAGCAGCACCAGGGGTGGGAACACTGAAGCTTTCTTT,CASSTRGGNTEAFF
TRBJ2-1,-,TRBV28,many,TGTGCCAGCAGTTTATATGTCTTCGGGGTGAAGTCCTACAATGAGCAGTTCTTC,CASSLYVFGVKSYNEQFF
TRBJ2-1,-,TRBV20-1,many,TGCAGTGCCCTGATCCCGGGAATTTGGAATGAGCAGTTCTTC,CSALIPGIWNEQFF
TRBJ2-1,-,TRBV5-1,-,TGCGCCAGCAGCTTGGGACCAAAATACAATGAGCAGTTCTTC,CASSLGPKYNEQFF
TRBJ2-2,-,TRBV20-1,many,TGCAGTGCTAGAGACCCCAACACCGGGGAGCTGTTTTTT,CSARDPNTGELFF
TRBJ2-7,-,TRBV14,-,TGTGCCAGCAGCCAAATCCAGGGTTACGAGCAGTACTTC,CASSQIQGYEQYF
TRBJ2-5,TRBD2,TRBV20-1,many,TGCAGTGCTAGAGGGGGGGTCGGGGGGCAAGAGACCCAGTACTTC,CSARGGVGGQETQYF
TRBJ2-7,-,TRBV6-2/TRBV6-3,few,TGTGCCAGCAGTTCGGGGAGTAGCGGAATCTACGAGCAGTACTTC,CASSSGSSGIYEQYF
TRBJ1-4,-,TRBV20-1,-,TGCAGTGCTAGGAACAGGTCCCCAACTAATGAAAAACTGTTTTTT,CSARNRSPTNEKLFF
TRBJ1-2,-,TRBV7-2,many,TGTGCCAGCAGCTTAGTGGGGGCGGACAACTATGGCTACACCTTC,CASSLVGADNYGYTF
TRBJ2-7,-,TRBV14,few,TGTGCCAGCAGCCAAGGCCGGGACACCGGTCACTACGAGCAGTACTTC,CASSQGRDTGHYEQYF
TRBJ2-1,TRBD2,TRBV19,few,TGTGGAACGGGAGGGCCTGGATACAATGAGCAGTTCTTC,CGTGGPGYNEQFF
TRBJ2-7,-,TRBV12-3/TRBV12-4,many,TGTGCCAGCAGCCCGACCGTCCTACGCGAGCAGTACTTC,CASSPTVLREQYF
TRBJ2-2,-,TRBV27,many,TGTGCCAGCAGCAGGAAGGCGGGAACGGTGGTCCCCGGGGAGCTGTTTTTT,CASSRKAGTVVPGELFF
TRBJ2-7,-,TRBV5-1,many,TGCGCCAGCAGCTTGACGCGAGACTACGAGCAGTACTTC,CASSLTRDYEQYF
TRBJ2-1,TRBD2,TRBV2,many,TGTGCCAGCAGCACTCTCGGGACTACCTACAATGAGCAGTTCTTC,CASSTLGTTYNEQFF
TRBJ2-1,TRBD1,TRBV5-1,-,TGCGCCAGCAGCTTGATCGGGACAGGGGGCCTAAATGAGCAGTTCTTC,CASSLIGTGGLNEQFF
TRBJ2-1,-,TRBV9,-,TGTGCCAGCAGGGCCGATTCTGGCTTTGAGCAGTTCTTC,CASRADSGFEQFF